This is a list of T cell receptor beta chains from one sample in a study of vaccination effects on CD4 cells after COVID-19. Their recognized antigens are unknown. Profiling relied on immunoSEQ multiplex PCR, and the TCRdb table lists in-frame clones only, not all of them. The top ten hold approximately 2% of the sample, which has about 73,000 clones, 73% seen once. The sequenced sample was CD4+ T cells from PBMCs cultured without peptide, obtained after COVID-19 vaccination. Receptor source: a human donor who received a COVID-19 vaccine. CDR3s include the opening cysteine and the closing phenylalanine or tryptophan. A D gene is named only where the DNA matches it firmly. A row's size may be missing; if present it is once, few, many or a size class.

clone_size j_call d_call v_call cdr3_aa cdr3_nt
- TRBJ1-3 - TRBV5-1 CASREGSSGNTIYF TGCGCCAGCAGGGAGGGGAGCTCTGGAAACACCATATATTTT
- TRBJ2-3 - TRBV18 CASSPPRTDTQYF TGTGCCAGCTCACCACCACGCACAGATACGCAGTATTTT
- TRBJ2-2 TRBD2 TRBV4-1 CASSQGLAGGPAGELFF TGCGCCAGCAGCCAAGGACTAGCGGGGGGCCCCGCCGGGGAGCTGTTTTTT
- TRBJ1-1 - TRBV28 CASSFIGNTEAFF TGTGCCAGCAGTTTTATCGGAAACACTGAAGCTTTCTTT
- TRBJ2-5 TRBD1 TRBV6-5 CASSRQGRETQYF TGTGCCAGCAGTCGACAGGGACGCGAGACCCAGTACTTC
- TRBJ2-5 - TRBV11-2 CASSLERVRKTQYF TGTGCCAGCAGCTTAGAACGGGTGCGGAAGACCCAGTACTTC
- TRBJ2-5 - TRBV19 CASSSAETQYF TGTGCCAGTAGTTCGGCGGAGACCCAGTACTTC
- TRBJ1-2 - TRBV7-8 CASSLGQSGYGYTF TGTGCCAGCAGCTTAGGACAATCAGGGTATGGCTACACCTTC
- TRBJ2-5 TRBD1 TRBV7-2 CASSLAPGDRAQYF TGTGCCAGCAGCTTAGCCCCAGGGGACAGGGCCCAGTACTTC
- TRBJ1-1 - TRBV29-1 CSVDRQGSTNTEAFF TGCAGCGTTGATAGGCAGGGGTCGACAAACACTGAAGCTTTCTTT
once TRBJ2-5 - TRBV19 CASSIFGSQETQYF TGTGCCAGTAGTATATTTGGCAGCCAAGAGACCCAGTACTTC
few TRBJ1-1 - TRBV18 CASSPTGMNTEAFF TGTGCCAGCTCACCAACGGGAATGAACACTGAAGCTTTCTTT
- TRBJ2-3 - TRBV9 CASSSGTDTQYF TGTGCCAGCAGCTCCGGCACAGATACGCAGTATTTT
- TRBJ2-3 - TRBV5-6 CASSSPYSWAEQTRDTQYF TGTGCCAGCAGCTCCCCATATAGTTGGGCTGAGCAAACCCGAGATACGCAGTATTTT
- TRBJ2-2 TRBD1 TRBV10-1 CASSPISGTENTGELFF TGCGCCAGCAGTCCCATCTCCGGGACAGAGAACACCGGGGAGCTGTTTTTT
- TRBJ2-5 - TRBV4-2 CASSLKMEETQYF TGTGCCAGCAGCCTTAAGATGGAGGAGACCCAGTACTTC
- TRBJ2-5 TRBD1 TRBV28 CASNAARTGEQETQYF TGTGCCAGCAACGCGGCTCGGACAGGAGAACAAGAGACCCAGTACTTC